The 25 T cell receptor beta chains below come from one sample, sequenced in a study of blood T cell repertoires in COVID-19. Sequencing used immunoSEQ multiplex PCR; TCRdb keeps in-frame clones, though not all of them. The table lists around 450,000 clones, about 89% of them singletons. The sample comprised peripheral blood. The receptors stem from a woman aged 25 to 45 with acute or convalescent COVID-19.

CDR3 in DNA: TGTGCCAGCGGCAGGGGTGGGAGCTATGGCTACACCTTC. This gives the protein CASGRGGSYGYTF. The V call is TRBV27, the J call TRBJ1-2, with D perhaps matching TRBD1 (6 bases). Germline CDR1 MNHEY, CDR2 SMNVEV (reference sequence). This CDR3 has 13 amino acids. Trimming cost V 8 bases and J 4 bases, with 14 bases left between them.

In this sample, this clone turned up a few times. The sample carries other DNA sequences with the same CDR3. The rearrangement links TRBV18 to TRBJ1-2; weak D call: TRBD1 (6 bases). CDR1 and CDR2 (germline): KGHSH, LQKENI. The CDR3 has 13 residues. Trimming removed 3 bases at V and 2 bases at J, with 7 bases between. The CDR3, as DNA: TGTGCCAGCTCACCCGACAGGAACTATGGCTACACCTTC. Amino acid sequence: CASSPDRNYGYTF.

The rearrangement uses TRBV2 and TRBJ1-6, with a weak D call TRBD1 (6 bases). The CDR3 loop spans 14 amino acids. V lost 7 bases to trimming and J lost 9 bases, with 16 bases between them. Per the germline V gene, CDR1 is SNHLY and CDR2 is FYNNEI. DNA for the CDR3: TGTGCCAGCATCCGTAACCCGGACAGTTCACCCCTCCACTTT. Protein product: CASIRNPDSSPLHF.

This clone was detected once. The chain couples TRBV9 to TRBJ2-7; D may be TRBD1 (6 bases). V was clipped by 3 bases and J by 3 bases, with 13 bases between them. Germline CDR1 reads SGDLS; CDR2 reads YYNGEE. The CDR3 has 14 amino acids. CDR3 residues: CASSAAGADYEQYF. The CDR3 coding sequence is TGTGCCAGCAGCGCCGCAGGGGCGGACTACGAGCAGTACTTC.

The V and J genes are TRBV14 and TRBJ1-6; D unclear. This CDR3 spans 14 amino acids. Trimming shortened V by 2 bases and J by 4 bases, and 6 bases separated the two germline ends. Germline CDR1 SGHDN, CDR2 FVKESK. The CDR3 sequence is CASSQRTYNSPLHF. As DNA, the CDR3 is TGTGCCAGCAGCCAACGGACTTATAATTCACCCCTCCACTTT.

This clone occurred many times. This sequence joins TRBV2 and TRBJ2-7; D not certain. Trimming shortened V by 3 bases and J by 4 bases, and 10 bases separated the two germline ends. Germline CDR1 SNHLY, CDR2 FYNNEI. The CDR3 runs 13 residues. For the CDR3, the DNA is TGTGCCAGCAGTGATTTTTTACAGTACGAGCAGTACTTC. The encoded protein is CASSDFLQYEQYF.

The table lists this clone with a few counts. The chain recombines TRBV25-1 with TRBJ1-3; 7 bases match TRBD1. Germline values: CDR1 MGHDK, CDR2 SYGVNS. The J segment lost 0 bases and the V segment lost 8 bases, leaving 4 bases of the junction unmatched. This CDR3 region has 14 residues. Written as DNA, the CDR3 is TGTGCCAGCGACCCAGGGGGCTCTGGAAACACCATATATTTT. It specifies CASDPGGSGNTIYF.

The rearrangement joins TRBV18 to TRBJ1-6; 10 bases align to TRBD1. In germline, CDR1 is KGHSH, CDR2 LQKENI. The J segment lost 12 bases and the V segment lost 3 bases, leaving 8 bases of the junction unmatched. The CDR3 spans 15 residues. The CDR3 spells CASSPTTGGPEPLHF. CDR3 DNA sequence: TGTGCCAGCTCACCGACGACAGGGGGCCCCGAACCCCTCCACTTT.

V and J are TRBV5-1 and TRBJ2-7; 10 nucleotides align to TRBD1. This CDR3 comprises 15 residues. J gave up 2 bases and V 4 bases, and 6 bases lay outside the gene matches. Germline loops: CDR1 SGHRS, CDR2 YFSETQ. The CDR3 region is CASSTHGQGAYEQYF. The CDR3 DNA sequence: TGCGCCAGCAGCACACACGGACAGGGGGCCTACGAGCAGTACTTC.

The chain has TRBV18 and TRBJ1-3; 7 bases are shared with TRBD1. The V gene's germline CDR1 is KGHSH and CDR2 LQKENI. The CDR3 loop spans 18 amino acids. V shed 4 bases, J shed 0 bases, and the junction held 12 bases outside the gene matches. CDR3 bases: TGTGCCAGCTCACTGACCTCCTCGAGGGGGCCCTCTGGAAACACCATATATTTT. As protein: CASSLTSSRGPSGNTIYF.

The chain recombines TRBV5-1 with TRBJ2-1, with D tentatively TRBD2 (6 bases). CDR1 and CDR2 from the germline V gene are SGHRS and YFSETQ. V shed 3 bases and J shed 9 bases, with 13 bases lying between them. The CDR3 has 13 amino acids. In nucleotides, the CDR3 is TGCGCCAGCAGCTCCGGGGACTCTGGTGAGCAGTTCTTC. This gives the protein CASSSGDSGEQFF. Based on the CDR3 plus reference TRBV5-1 and TRBJ2-1, the full variable domain is KAGVTQTPRYLIKTRGQQVTLSCSPISGHRSVSWYQQTPGQGLQFLFEYFSETQRNKGNFPGRFSGRQFSNSRSEMNVSTLELGDSALYLCASSSGDSGEQFFGPGTRLTVL.

The chain is built from TRBV27 and TRBJ2-7; D unresolved. Germline V lookup: CDR1 MNHEY, CDR2 SMNVEV (reference sequence). CDR3 length: 15 amino acids. Trimming removed 2 bases at V and 0 bases at J, with 11 bases between. This CDR3 reads CASSLGYSISYEQYF. In DNA, the CDR3 is TGTGCCAGCAGTTTAGGGTACAGCATCTCCTACGAGCAGTACTTC.

Concerning this clone: Other DNA sequences of this sample code for an identical CDR3. The chain combines TRBV2 with TRBJ2-5; TRBD2 aligns across 12 bases. The V and J ends lost 4 bases and 2 bases, in that order; junction bases with no gene match: 2. CDR1 is SNHLY and CDR2 is FYNNEI in the germline V gene. The length of the CDR3 is 15 residues. CDR3 residues: CASSVLAGGQETQYF. CDR3 nucleotides: TGTGCCAGCAGTGTCCTAGCGGGGGGGCAAGAGACCCAGTACTTC.

The V call is TRBV2, the J call TRBJ2-5; D possibly corresponds to TRBD1 (5 bases). The CDR3 spans 13 residues. V lost 8 bases and J 4 bases, leaving 14 bases between the germline ends. CDR1 is SNHLY, CDR2 FYNNEI, per germline. The CDR3 nucleotides are TGTGCCAGCCGGACATACAGGTCAGAGACCCAGTACTTC. This translates into CASRTYRSETQYF.

The rearrangement uses TRBV5-6 and TRBJ2-7; tentative D call: TRBD1 (5 bases). There are 14 residues in the CDR3. Trimming cost V 0 bases and J 4 bases, with 11 bases left between them. The V gene's germline CDR1 is SGHDT and CDR2 YYEEEE. CDR3 bases: TGTGCCAGCAGCTTGGTTAGTCAGGGATACGAGCAGTACTTC. It is translated as CASSLVSQGYEQYF.

The chain recombines TRBV10-1 with TRBJ1-2; TRBD1 matches 7 bases. The CDR3 spans 13 residues. Germline CDR1 is WNHNN and CDR2 is SYGVQD (reference sequence). V lost 4 bases and J lost 5; bases outside the gene matches: 4. As DNA, the CDR3 is TGCGCCAGCAGTGGAGGCAGGGGGTATGGCTACACCTTC. Its protein is CASSGGRGYGYTF.

This chain's CDR3 is CSVETTLLGYTF. As DNA, the CDR3 is TGCAGCGTTGAAACAACGCTTTTGGGCTACACCTTC. The chain combines TRBV29-1 with TRBJ1-2; D is undetermined. V lost 2 bases and J lost 8, with 12 bases in between. Germline values: CDR1 SQVTM, CDR2 ANQGSEA. The CDR3 is made up of 12 amino acids.

In regard to this clone: One end of the junction varies from germline; a read error may be responsible. The chain has TRBV2 and TRBJ1-6; D gene uncertain. Germline CDR1 reads SNHLY; CDR2 reads FYNNEI. The CDR3 is 15 amino acids. The CDR3 here is CASSELHSNNSPLHF. The DNA of the CDR3 is TGTGCCAGCAGTGAGCTCCACTCCAATAATTCACCCCTCCACTTT.

This rearrangement joins TRBV10-1 to TRBJ1-1; TRBD1 agrees at 9 bases. V was pared by 8 bases and J by 6 bases, with 7 bases of the junction left unmatched. Per the germline V gene, CDR1 is WNHNN and CDR2 is SYGVQD (reference sequence). The CDR3 runs 13 residues. The CDR3 loop is CASPRGTGPEAFF. The CDR3 region has the DNA TGCGCCAGCCCAAGAGGGACAGGGCCTGAAGCTTTCTTT.

V and J are TRBV10-2 and TRBJ1-2; 8 bases are shared with TRBD1. CDR3 length equals 16 residues. The germline gives CDR1 WSHSY, CDR2 SAAADI. V lost 2 bases to trimming and J lost 5 bases; unmatched junction nucleotides: 10. In nucleotides, the CDR3 is TGCGCCAGCAGTGAGGAACTCCCAGGGGGCTCTTATGGCTACACCTTC. Its translation: CASSEELPGGSYGYTF.

This chain links TRBV5-4 with TRBJ2-1; 10 bases agree with TRBD1. V lost 3 bases and J lost 5; bases outside the gene matches: 5. From germline, CDR1 is SGHNT and CDR2 YYREEE (reference sequence). The CDR3 contains 15 residues. The CDR3 DNA sequence: TGTGCCAGCAGCTCGGGACAGGGGAAGGACAATGAGCAGTTCTTC. Translating gives CASSSGQGKDNEQFF.

The CDR3 DNA reads as TGTGCCAGCAGCCAAGATTTTGGCGGTGGCTACACCTTC. Amino acids: CASSQDFGGGYTF. This chain uses TRBV3-1 (or the pseudogene TRBV3-2) with TRBJ1-2, with D unclear. This CDR3 has 13 amino acids. The germline V and J ends were trimmed by 0 bases and 7 bases, with 9 bases remaining between them. CDR1 is LGHDT, CDR2 YNNKEL, per germline (reference sequence).

The rearrangement links TRBV5-1 to TRBJ2-7; TRBD1 aligns across 8 bases. With 2 bases clipped from V and 3 bases from J, the junction kept 4 bases outside the gene matches. Germline CDR1 is SGHRS and CDR2 is YFSETQ. CDR3 length: 14 residues. In DNA, the CDR3 is TGCGCCAGCAGCTTAGCAGGGGGCGACTACGAGCAGTACTTC. Amino acid sequence: CASSLAGGDYEQYF.

The rearrangement links TRBV7-2 to TRBJ1-2; a weak D match, TRBD1 (6 bases). Germline V gene lookup returns CDR1 SGHTA and CDR2 FQGNSA. CDR3 length: 14 amino acids. Trimming cost V 2 bases and J 10 bases, with 17 bases left between them. CDR3 loop: CASSLRGGLRPYTF. The CDR3 DNA follows: TGTGCCAGCAGCTTACGTGGGGGCCTGAGACCCTACACCTTC.

This chain connects TRBV30 to TRBJ1-3, with a possible D match to TRBD1 (5 bases). The germline gives CDR1 GTSNPN, CDR2 SVGIG (reference sequence). The germline V and J ends were trimmed by 2 bases and 2 bases, with 10 bases remaining between them. The CDR3 consists of 14 residues. CDR3 in amino acids: CAWSLGHAGNTIYF. The CDR3 nucleotides are TGTGCCTGGAGTTTGGGGCATGCTGGAAACACCATATATTTT.